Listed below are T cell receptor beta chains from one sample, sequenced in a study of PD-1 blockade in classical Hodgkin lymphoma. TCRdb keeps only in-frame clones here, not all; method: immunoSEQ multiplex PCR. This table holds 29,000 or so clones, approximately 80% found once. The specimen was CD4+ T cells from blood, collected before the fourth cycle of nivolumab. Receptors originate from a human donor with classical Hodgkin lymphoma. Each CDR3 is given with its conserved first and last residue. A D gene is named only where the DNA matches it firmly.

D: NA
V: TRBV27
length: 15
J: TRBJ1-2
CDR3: CASSSQWAIDYGYTF

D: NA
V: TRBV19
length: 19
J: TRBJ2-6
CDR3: CASSIWAARGPPGANVLTF

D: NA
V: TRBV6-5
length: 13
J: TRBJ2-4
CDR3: CASNDRAKNIQYF

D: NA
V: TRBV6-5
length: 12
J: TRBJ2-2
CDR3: CASAAATGELFF

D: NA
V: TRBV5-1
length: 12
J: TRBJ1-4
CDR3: CASSESNEKLFF

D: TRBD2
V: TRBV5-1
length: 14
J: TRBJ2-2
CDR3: CASSGTRGTGELFF

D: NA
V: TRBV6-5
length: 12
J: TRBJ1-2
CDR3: CASSHRKDGYTF

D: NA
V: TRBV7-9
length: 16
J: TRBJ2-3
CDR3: CASSLARTIITDTQYF

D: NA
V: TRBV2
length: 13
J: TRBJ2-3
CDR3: CAGQGTSTDTQYF

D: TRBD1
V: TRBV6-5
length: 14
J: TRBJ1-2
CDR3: CASSYVTGGDGYTF

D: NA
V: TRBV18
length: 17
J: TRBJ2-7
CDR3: CASSPLRSGPVTYEQYF

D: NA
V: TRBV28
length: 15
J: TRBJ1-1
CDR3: CASKVAGQLNTEAFF

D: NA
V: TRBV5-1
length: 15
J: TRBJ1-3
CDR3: CASSSGQFSGNTIYF

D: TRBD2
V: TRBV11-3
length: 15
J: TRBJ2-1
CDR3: CASSLERTGRNEQFF

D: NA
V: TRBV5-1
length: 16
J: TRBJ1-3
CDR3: CASTFGAGESGNTIYF

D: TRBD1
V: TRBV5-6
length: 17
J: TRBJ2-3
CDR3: CASSLGQVRLGVDTQYF

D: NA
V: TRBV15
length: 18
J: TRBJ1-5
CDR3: CATSRDQGAGAGNQPQHF

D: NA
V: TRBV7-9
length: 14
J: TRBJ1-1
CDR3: CASSHNSPNTEAFF

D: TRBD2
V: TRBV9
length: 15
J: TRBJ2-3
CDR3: CASSTSRGGTDTQYF

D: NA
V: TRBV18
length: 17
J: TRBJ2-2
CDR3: CASSPIPQGSNTGELFF

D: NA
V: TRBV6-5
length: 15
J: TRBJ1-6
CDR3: CASILSGGYNSPLHF

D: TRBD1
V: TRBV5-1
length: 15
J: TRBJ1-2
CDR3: CASSSGQVFNYGYTF

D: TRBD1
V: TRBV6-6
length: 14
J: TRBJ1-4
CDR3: CASSYRGRDEKLFF

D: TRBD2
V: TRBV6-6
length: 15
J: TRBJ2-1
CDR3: CASNPLGTSGGEQFF

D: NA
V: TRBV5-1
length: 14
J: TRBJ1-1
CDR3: CASSLAGRGTEAFF

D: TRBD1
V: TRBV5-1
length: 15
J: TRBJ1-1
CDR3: CASSLIGTGSTEAFF

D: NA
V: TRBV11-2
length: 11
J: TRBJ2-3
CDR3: CASSPTDTQYF

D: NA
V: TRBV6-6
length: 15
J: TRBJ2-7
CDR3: CASSYSGDLYYEQYF

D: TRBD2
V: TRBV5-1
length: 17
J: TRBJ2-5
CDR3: CASSLAIRLAGEETQYF

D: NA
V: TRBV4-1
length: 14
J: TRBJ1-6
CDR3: CASSLRGQDSPLHF

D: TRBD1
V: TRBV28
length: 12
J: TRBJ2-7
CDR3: CASRKDRGEQYF

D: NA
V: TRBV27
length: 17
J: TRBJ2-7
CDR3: CASSLSVGGPNSYEQYF

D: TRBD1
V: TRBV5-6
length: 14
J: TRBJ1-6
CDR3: CASSLRTGNSPLHF

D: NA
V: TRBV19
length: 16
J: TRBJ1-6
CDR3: CASSIVDGSYNSPLHF

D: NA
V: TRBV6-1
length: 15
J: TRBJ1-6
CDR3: CASSVDRSYNSPLHF

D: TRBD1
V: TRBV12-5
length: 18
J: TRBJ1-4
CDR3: CASGFGGGLNPEGEKLFF

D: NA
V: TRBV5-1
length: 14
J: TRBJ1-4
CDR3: CASSLAGDYEKLFF

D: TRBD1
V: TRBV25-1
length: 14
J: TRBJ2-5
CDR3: CASSGWTGQETQYF

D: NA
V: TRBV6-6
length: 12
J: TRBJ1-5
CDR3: CATQGYLQPQHF

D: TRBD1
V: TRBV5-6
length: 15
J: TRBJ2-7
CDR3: CASSATGTGGWEQYF

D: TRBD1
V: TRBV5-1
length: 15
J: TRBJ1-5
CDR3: CASRNGTGNNQPQHF

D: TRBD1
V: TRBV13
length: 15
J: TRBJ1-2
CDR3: CASSLGRGRNYGYTF

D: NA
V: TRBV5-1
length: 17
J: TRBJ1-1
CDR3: CASSLDVPTVSSTEAFF

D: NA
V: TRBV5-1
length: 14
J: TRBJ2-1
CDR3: CASSLSLDNNEQFF

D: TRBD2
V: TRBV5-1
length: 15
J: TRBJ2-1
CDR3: CASSPGTSGGYEQFF

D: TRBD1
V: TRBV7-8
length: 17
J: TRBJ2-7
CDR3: CASSPGTAIRFSYEQYF

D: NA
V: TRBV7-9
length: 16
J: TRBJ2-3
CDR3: CASSARRVDSTDTQYF

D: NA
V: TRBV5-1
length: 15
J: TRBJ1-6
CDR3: CASSLVSADNSPLHF

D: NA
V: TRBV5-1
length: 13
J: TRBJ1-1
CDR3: CASSFAGGTEAFF

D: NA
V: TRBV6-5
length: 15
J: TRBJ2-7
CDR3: CASSRAEGRSYEQYF

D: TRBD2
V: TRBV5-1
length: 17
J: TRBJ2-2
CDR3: CASSPGTSGGAGGELFF

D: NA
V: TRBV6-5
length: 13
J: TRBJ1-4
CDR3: CASKSYYDEKLFF

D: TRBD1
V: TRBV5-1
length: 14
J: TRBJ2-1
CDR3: CASSNRQGAGEQFF

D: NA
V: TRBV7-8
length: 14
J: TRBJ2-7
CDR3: CASSLVQETYEQYF

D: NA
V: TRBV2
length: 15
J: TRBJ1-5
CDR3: CASRDRPYSNQPQHF

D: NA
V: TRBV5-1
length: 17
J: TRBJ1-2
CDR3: CASSLGGPNGPNYGYTF

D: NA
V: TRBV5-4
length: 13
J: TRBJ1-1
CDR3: CASSSRMDTEAFF

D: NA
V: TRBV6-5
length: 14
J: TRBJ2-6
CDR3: CASQTPSGANVLTF

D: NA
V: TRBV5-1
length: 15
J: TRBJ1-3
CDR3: CASSLVGSSGNTIYF

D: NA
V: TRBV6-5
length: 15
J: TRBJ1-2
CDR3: CASSNPLGPNYGYTF